The clone carrying this T cell receptor beta chain was seen at least ten times. The entry originates in a study of molecular identifiers for immune sequencing clone quantification. Germline CDR1 LGHNA, CDR2 YSLEER. The CDR3 has 15 amino acids. The V end lost 0 bases, the J end lost 1 base, and 8 bases lay between the germline ends. The authors sorted naive CD8 T cells as CD8+CD4-CCR7+CD45RA+. TCRdb reanalysed the PCR reads using MiXCR and keeps one entry per CDR3 protein. In the table there are more than 60,000 distinct CDR3 sequences, around 17% of which are singletons. Sequenced: naive CD8+ T cells from blood, with Jurkat cell RNA spiked in. The subset: FACS-sorted CD8+CD4-CCR7+CD45RA+ naive T cells. The chain links TRBV4-3 to TRBJ2-3; a possible D gene is TRBD2 (5 bases). This receptor was identified in a human donor in good health. Some libraries in this study had Jurkat cell RNA spiked in. CDR3 residues: CASSQDTRGTDTQYF. For the CDR3, the DNA is TGCGCCAGCAGCCAAGATACTAGGGGCACAGATACGCAGTATTTT.